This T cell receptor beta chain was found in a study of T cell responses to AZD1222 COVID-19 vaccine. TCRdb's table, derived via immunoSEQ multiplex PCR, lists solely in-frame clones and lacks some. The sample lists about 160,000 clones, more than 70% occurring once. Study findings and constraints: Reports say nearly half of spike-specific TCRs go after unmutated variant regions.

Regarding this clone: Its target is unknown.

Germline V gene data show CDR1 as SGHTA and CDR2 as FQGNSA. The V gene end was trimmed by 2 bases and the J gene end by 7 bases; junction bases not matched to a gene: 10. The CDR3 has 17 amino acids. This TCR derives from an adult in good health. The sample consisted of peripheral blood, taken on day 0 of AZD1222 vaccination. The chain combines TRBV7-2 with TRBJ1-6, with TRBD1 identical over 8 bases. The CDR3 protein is CASSLRRVGQGNSPLHF. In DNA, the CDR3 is TGTGCCAGCAGCTTACGCCGAGTAGGACAGGGAAATTCACCCCTCCACTTT.